Presented here are 24 T cell receptor beta chains from one specimen sequenced in a study of blood T cells in healthy people across ages. The second PCR ran 7 to 11 cycles with a sample-barcoded 5' primer and J-beta primers. TCRdb reprocessed the 5' RACE reads with MiXCR, giving one entry per CDR3 protein. In the table there are hundreds of thousands of distinct CDR3 sequences, approximately 39% of which are singletons. Sequencing was done on a sample of blood. Source of these receptors: an older woman in good health.

This clonotype was recorded only once. In DNA, the CDR3 is TGTGCCAGCAGTTTATCACGGACCAATTCACCCCTCCACTTT. Protein sequence: CASSLSRTNSPLHF. The chain employs TRBV28 and TRBJ1-6, with D unclear. The germline CDR1 and CDR2 sequences are MDHEN and SYDVKM. The ends were cut back, 1 base at V and 7 bases at J, with 8 bases in the middle. This CDR3 comprises 14 residues.

Of note for this clonotype: Just one base apart from a much larger clone, this may be a read error. The chain combines TRBV29-1 with TRBJ2-7; 9 nucleotides agree with TRBD1. CDR3 size: 13 residues. Germline V gene sequence: CDR1 SQVTM, CDR2 ANQGSEA. The V gene end was trimmed by 6 bases and the J gene end by 3 bases; junction bases not matched to a gene: 6. CDR3 region: CSVKRTGDYEQYF. The CDR3 nucleotides are TGCAGCGTCAAGCGGACAGGGGACTACGAGCAGTACTTC.

The genes are TRBV20-1 and TRBJ1-2, with D perhaps TRBD1 (5 bases). CDR3 length equals 13 residues. V lost 5 bases, J lost 8 bases, and 18 bases lay in between. Germline V lookup: CDR1 DFQATT, CDR2 SNEGSKA (reference sequence). CDR3 protein: CSAGTPGAGGYTF. As DNA, the CDR3 is TGCAGTGCTGGGACTCCCGGGGCCGGCGGCTACACCTTC.

The chain uses TRBV9 and TRBJ2-3; perhaps TRBD1 as D (5 bases). V lost 4 bases and J 2 bases, leaving 14 bases between the germline ends. The CDR3 is made up of 15 amino acids. From germline, CDR1 is SGDLS and CDR2 YYNGEE. The DNA of the CDR3 is TGTGCCAGCAGCCCGCCTGGGGCGACCACAGATACGCAGTATTTT. It translates to CASSPPGATTDTQYF. The full variable domain, rest sourced from reference TRBV9 and TRBJ2-3, is DSGVTQTPKHLITATGQRVTLRCSPRSGDLSVYWYQQSLDQGLQFLIQYYNGEERAKGNILERFSAQQFPDLHSELNLSSLELGDSALYFCASSPPGATTDTQYFGPGTRLTVL.

The chain joins TRBV28 to TRBJ2-4; 7 bases agree with TRBD1. The last part of the DNA fits TRBJ2-7 better; the J call may be wrong. The CDR3 consists of 14 residues. Germline CDR1 reads MDHEN; CDR2 reads SYDVKM. The CDR3 DNA reads as TGTGCCAGCAACCCGGGACAGTTGACCTACGAGCAGTACTTC. Encoded protein: CASNPGQLTYEQYF.

V gene TRBV12-3 or TRBV12-4 combines with J gene TRBJ2-3, with 7 positions matching TRBD2. The CDR3 is 14 residues long. Trimming removed 3 bases from V and 6 bases from J; junction bases left unmatched: 6. The chain's CDR3 is CASSFGGGVDTQYF. CDR3 coding DNA: TGTGCCAGCAGTTTTGGCGGGGGAGTGGATACGCAGTATTTT.

V gene TRBV2 combines with J gene TRBJ1-5; 8 nucleotides agree with TRBD1. Germline V gives CDR1 SNHLY, CDR2 FYNNEI. V shed 7 bases and J 3 bases; nucleotides not matched to a gene: 2. The CDR3 has 13 amino acids. The CDR3 loop reads CASKGQVNQPQHF. CDR3 nucleotide sequence: TGTGCCAGCAAGGGACAGGTCAATCAGCCCCAGCATTTT.

This clonotype was seen many times. The rearrangement links TRBV20-1 to TRBJ2-7; D unresolved. V was shortened by 4 bases and J by 3 bases, with 4 bases between the two germline ends. CDR3 size: 10 residues. CDR1 is DFQATT and CDR2 is SNEGSKA in the germline V gene (reference sequence). The CDR3, as DNA: TGCAGTGCTATAGTCTACGAGCAGTACTTC. Residues: CSAIVYEQYF.

The chain carries TRBV4-1 and TRBJ2-1; tentative D call: TRBD1 (5 bases). CDR1 and CDR2 from the germline V gene are MGHRA and YSYEKL. The V gene lost 1 base and the J gene lost 9 bases, with 13 bases spanning the gap. The CDR3 is made up of 14 amino acids. CDR3 sequence reads: CASSQVGATGEQFF. CDR3 coding DNA: TGCGCCAGCAGCCAAGTAGGGGCGACGGGTGAGCAGTTCTTC.

The chain employs TRBV6-1 and TRBJ1-1; TRBD1 aligns across 7 bases. V was clipped by 6 bases and J by 6 bases; unmatched bases: 7. This CDR3 is built from 13 residues. CDR1 and CDR2 (germline): MNHNS, SASEGT. CDR3: CASRIQGVSEAFF. Written as DNA, the CDR3 is TGTGCCAGCAGAATTCAGGGGGTTTCTGAAGCTTTCTTT.

Concerning this clonotype itself: One end of the junction is discordant with germline, which a read error may explain. The chain combines TRBV7-9 with TRBJ2-1; 7 bases map to TRBD2. This CDR3 is 13 amino acids long. CDR1 and CDR2 from the germline V gene are SEHNR and FQNEAQ (reference sequence). The CDR3 is CASSFGEGNEQFF. The CDR3 DNA follows: TGTGCCAGTAGCTTCGGGGAGGGGAATGAGCAGTTCTTC. The entire variable domain, with the rest obtained from reference TRBV7-9 and TRBJ2-1, is as follows: DTGVSQNPRHKITKRGQNVTFRCDPISEHNRLYWYRQTLGQGPEFLTYFQNEAQLEKSRLLSDRFSAERPKGSFSTLEIQRTEQGDSAMYLCASSFGEGNEQFFGPGTRLTVL.

The CDR3 coding sequence is TGTGCCAGCAGCTTCACACTAGCGGGAGAAGGGAATGAGCAGTTCTTC. Translation gives CASSFTLAGEGNEQFF. This chain joins TRBV7-9 and TRBJ2-1; 11 bases are a match to TRBD2. V lost 3 bases and J lost 7; bases outside the gene matches: 8. CDR1 and CDR2 (germline): SEHNR, FQNEAQ (reference sequence). The CDR3 contains 16 residues.

This clonotype has only a few counts. The J gene is TRBJ2-7, the V gene TRBV5-1; D possibly uses TRBD1 or TRBD2 (5 bases each). Germline loops: CDR1 SGHRS, CDR2 YFSETQ. This CDR3 is built from 16 residues. V dropped 4 bases and J dropped 6 bases, with 23 bases sitting between them. CDR3 DNA: TGCGCCAGCAGCCTCGAGATGTGGGACCAGCGCAGCGAGCAGTACTTC. Translated: CASSLEMWDQRSEQYF.

This clonotype was detected a few times. V gene TRBV3-1 combines with J gene TRBJ2-3; 10 nucleotides line up with TRBD2. The CDR3 contains 19 residues. V trimming: 1 base; J trimming: 0 bases; junction bases outside the gene matches: 10. Germline CDR1 LGHDT, CDR2 YNNKEL (reference sequence). CDR3 nucleotide sequence: TGTGCCAGCAGCCAAGCTTCTAGCGGGGGCCTCCTAAGCACAGATACGCAGTATTTT. Protein product: CASSQASSGGLLSTDTQYF.

This chain links TRBV7-2 with TRBJ2-1; a weak D match, TRBD2 (5 bases). CDR1 is SGHTA, CDR2 FQGNSA, per germline. This CDR3 has 15 amino acids. V was trimmed by 1 base and J by 6 bases, leaving 13 bases between them. CDR3 DNA: TGTGCCAGCAGCTTAGGGCCCCCCACTAGCAATGAGCAGTTCTTC. This encodes CASSLGPPTSNEQFF.

The CDR3 DNA reads TGTGCCATCAGTGAGTCTCACAAGGGGGGACAGAGCACAGATACGCAGTATTTT. Amino acid sequence: CAISESHKGGQSTDTQYF. This chain links TRBV10-3 with TRBJ2-3, with D possibly matching TRBD1 (7 bases). Germline V gives CDR1 ENHRY, CDR2 SYGVKD. Trimming removed 0 bases from V and 0 bases from J, with 16 bases in between. This CDR3 has 18 amino acids.

This chain links TRBV12-3 or TRBV12-4 with TRBJ1-5; D is uncertain. The CDR3 loop spans 15 amino acids. V lost 1 base and J 2 bases, leaving 9 bases between the germline ends. The DNA for the CDR3 is TGTGCCAGCAGTTTAGTAACTTCTGGCAATCAGCCCCAGCATTTT. This codes for CASSLVTSGNQPQHF.

This chain uses TRBV20-1 with TRBJ2-7; the match to TRBD1 covers 9 bases. With the DNA end fitting TRBJ2-5 better, the J assignment may be wrong. Germline CDR1 reads DFQATT; CDR2 reads SNEGSKA (reference sequence). There are 14 residues in the CDR3. The CDR3 DNA is TGCAGTGCCAAGACGGGACAGGGAATAGAGACCCAGTACTTC. Translation: CSAKTGQGIETQYF.

The V call is TRBV20-1, the J call TRBJ2-3, with 7 bases fitting TRBD2. J lost 0 bases, V lost 3 bases, and 6 bases had no gene match. Germline values: CDR1 DFQATT, CDR2 SNEGSKA (reference sequence). This CDR3 comprises 15 residues. The CDR3 sequence is CSASEPSGSTDTQYF. In nucleotides, the CDR3 is TGCAGTGCTAGTGAACCTAGCGGAAGCACAGATACGCAGTATTTT.

This rearrangement joins TRBV24-1 to TRBJ2-3, with 8 bases that match TRBD1. The ends lost 9 bases at V and 0 bases at J; junction bases unmatched: 1. The V gene's germline CDR1 is KGHDR and CDR2 SFDVKD. This CDR3 region has 13 residues. The CDR3: CATGTGSTDTQYF. In DNA form, the CDR3 reads TGTGCCACCGGGACAGGAAGCACAGATACGCAGTATTTT.

The chain recombines TRBV5-1 with TRBJ2-7; 8 bases agree with TRBD1. CDR3 size: 15 residues. CDR1 SGHRS and CDR2 YFSETQ come from the germline V gene. V dropped 1 base and J dropped 4; count of bases not matched to a gene: 7. CDR3 amino acids: CASSLMAGGEYEQYF. For the CDR3, the DNA is TGCGCCAGCAGCTTGATGGCAGGGGGCGAATACGAGCAGTACTTC.

The chain combines TRBV12-3 or TRBV12-4 with TRBJ1-5; D is possibly TRBD1 (5 bases). Trimming took off 6 bases at V and 3 bases at J, with 15 bases between the two ends. CDR3 length: 15 amino acids. CDR3 sequence reads: CASSPGQGDNQPQHF. CDR3 DNA sequence: TGTGCCAGCAGCCCAGGACAAGGTGACAATCAGCCCCAGCATTTT.

This clonotype was observed a few times. J is TRBJ2-5 and V is TRBV6-6, with 8 bases identical to TRBD2. The CDR3 covers 15 residues. V shed 7 bases, J shed 4 bases, and the junction held 11 bases outside the gene matches. Germline V gene data show CDR1 as MNHNY and CDR2 as SVGAGI (reference sequence). This CDR3 is CASTRAGDPLETQYF. The CDR3 DNA follows: TGTGCCAGCACCCGAGCGGGGGACCCCCTAGAGACCCAGTACTTC.

A few counts support this clonotype. The chain carries TRBV20-1 and TRBJ2-7; the D gene is possibly TRBD1 (6 bases). In germline, CDR1 is DFQATT, CDR2 SNEGSKA (reference sequence). This CDR3 contains 15 residues. V gave up 0 bases and J gave up 4 bases, with 16 bases separating them. The chain's CDR3 is CSAREEEQGIYEQYF. The CDR3 DNA sequence: TGCAGTGCTAGAGAGGAAGAACAGGGAATTTACGAGCAGTACTTC.